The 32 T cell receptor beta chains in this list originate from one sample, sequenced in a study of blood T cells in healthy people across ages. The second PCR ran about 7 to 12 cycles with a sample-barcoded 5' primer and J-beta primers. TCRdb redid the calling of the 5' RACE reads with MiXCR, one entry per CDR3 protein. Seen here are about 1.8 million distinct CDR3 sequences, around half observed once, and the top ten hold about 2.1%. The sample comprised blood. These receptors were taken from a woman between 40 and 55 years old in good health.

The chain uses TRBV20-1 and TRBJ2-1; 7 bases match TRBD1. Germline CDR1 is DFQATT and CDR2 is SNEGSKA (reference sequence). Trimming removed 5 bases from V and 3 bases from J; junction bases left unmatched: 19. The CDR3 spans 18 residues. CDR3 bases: TGCAGTGCTGACAAAGGACGAAGAACAGGGGTAGGCTACAATGAGCAGTTCTTC. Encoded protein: CSADKGRRTGVGYNEQFF.

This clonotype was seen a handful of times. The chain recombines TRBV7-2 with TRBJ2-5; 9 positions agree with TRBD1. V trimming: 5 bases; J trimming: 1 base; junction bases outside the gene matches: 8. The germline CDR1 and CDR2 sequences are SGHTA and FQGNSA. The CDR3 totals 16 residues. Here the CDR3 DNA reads TGTGCCAGCAGCCGACAAGGACAGGGGTTCCAAGAGACCCAGTACTTC. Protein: CASSRQGQGFQETQYF.

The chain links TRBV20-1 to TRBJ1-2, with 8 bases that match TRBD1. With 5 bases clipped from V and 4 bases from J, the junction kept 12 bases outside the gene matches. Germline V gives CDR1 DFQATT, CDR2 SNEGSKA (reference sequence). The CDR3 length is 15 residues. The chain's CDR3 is CSAVGQGGRSYGYTF. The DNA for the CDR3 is TGCAGTGCTGTCGGACAGGGAGGAAGGAGCTATGGCTACACCTTC.

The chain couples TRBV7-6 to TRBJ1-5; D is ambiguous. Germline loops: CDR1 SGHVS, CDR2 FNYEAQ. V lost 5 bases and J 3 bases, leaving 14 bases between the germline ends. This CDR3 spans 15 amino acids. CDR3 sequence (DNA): TGTGCCAGCAGCCCGGCGCCCGAATACAATCAGCCCCAGCATTTT. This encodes CASSPAPEYNQPQHF.

CDR3 residues: CASSPTSPSGRETQYF. The CDR3, as DNA: TGTGCCAGCAGCCCGACCTCTCCGTCCGGGCGGGAGACCCAGTACTTC. V and J are TRBV12-3 or TRBV12-4 and TRBJ2-5, with D unresolved. This CDR3 is 16 amino acids long. Trimming left V 6 bases short and J 5 bases short, with 22 bases between.

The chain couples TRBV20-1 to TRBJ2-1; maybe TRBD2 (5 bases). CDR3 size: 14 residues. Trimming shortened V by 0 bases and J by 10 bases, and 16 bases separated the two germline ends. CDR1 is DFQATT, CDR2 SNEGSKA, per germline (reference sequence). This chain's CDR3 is CSARDIEGSWEQFF. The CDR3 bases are TGCAGTGCTAGAGATATCGAGGGATCGTGGGAGCAGTTCTTC.

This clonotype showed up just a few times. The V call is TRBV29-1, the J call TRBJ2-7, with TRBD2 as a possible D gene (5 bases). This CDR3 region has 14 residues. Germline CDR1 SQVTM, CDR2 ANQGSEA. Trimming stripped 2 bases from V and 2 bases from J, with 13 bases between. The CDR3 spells CSVELVGRPYEQYF. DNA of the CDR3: TGCAGCGTTGAATTAGTAGGGAGACCCTACGAGCAGTACTTC.

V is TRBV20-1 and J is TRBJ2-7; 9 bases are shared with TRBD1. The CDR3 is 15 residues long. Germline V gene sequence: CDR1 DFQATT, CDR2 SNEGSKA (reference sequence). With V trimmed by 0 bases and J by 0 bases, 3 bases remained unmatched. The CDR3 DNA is TGCAGTGCTAGAGATTTACAGGGGGCCTCCTACGAGCAGTACTTC. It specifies CSARDLQGASYEQYF.

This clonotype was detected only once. DNA of the CDR3: TGTGCCAGCAGCCCTGACTCCACTGGGGCCAACGTCCTGACTTTC. It encodes CASSPDSTGANVLTF. V gene TRBV7-3 combines with J gene TRBJ2-6; D is unclear. The CDR3 is 15 amino acids. In germline, CDR1 is SGHTA, CDR2 FQGTGA. V lost 5 bases, J lost 2 bases, and 10 bases lay in between.

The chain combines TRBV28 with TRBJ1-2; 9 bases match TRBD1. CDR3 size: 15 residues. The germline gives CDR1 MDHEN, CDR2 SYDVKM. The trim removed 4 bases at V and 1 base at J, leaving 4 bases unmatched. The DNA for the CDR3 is TGTGCCAGCAGTTCCCACAGGGGGCGTAACTATGGCTACACCTTC. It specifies CASSSHRGRNYGYTF.

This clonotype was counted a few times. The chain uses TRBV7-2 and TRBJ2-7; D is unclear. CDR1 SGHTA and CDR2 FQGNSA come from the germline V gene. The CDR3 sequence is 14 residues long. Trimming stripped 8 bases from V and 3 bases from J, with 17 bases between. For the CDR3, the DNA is TGTGCCAGCCAACCTGCCGGTGGCCACTACGAGCAGTACTTC. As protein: CASQPAGGHYEQYF.

The CDR3 nucleotides are TGTGCCAGCAGCCCACTCGGACAGGGAGAAGCTTTCTTT. This translates into CASSPLGQGEAFF. The V and J genes are TRBV27 and TRBJ1-1, with 8 bases identical to TRBD1. The length of the CDR3 is 13 residues. Germline lookup yields CDR1 MNHEY and CDR2 SMNVEV (reference sequence). With 6 bases clipped from V and 8 bases from J, the junction kept 8 bases outside the gene matches.

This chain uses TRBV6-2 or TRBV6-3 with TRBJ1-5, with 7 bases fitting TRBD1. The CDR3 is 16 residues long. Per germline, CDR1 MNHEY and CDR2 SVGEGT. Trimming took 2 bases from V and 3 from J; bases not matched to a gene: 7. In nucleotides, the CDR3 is TGTGCCAGCAGTTACGGGGACAGAAGTTTCAATCAGCCCCAGCATTTT. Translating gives CASSYGDRSFNQPQHF.

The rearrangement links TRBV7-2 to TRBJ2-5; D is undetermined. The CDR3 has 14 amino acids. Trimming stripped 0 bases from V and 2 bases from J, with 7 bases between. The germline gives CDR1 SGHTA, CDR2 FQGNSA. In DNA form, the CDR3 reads TGTACCAGCAGCTTAGCGGGATCTCAAGAGACCCAGTACTTC. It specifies CTSSLAGSQETQYF.

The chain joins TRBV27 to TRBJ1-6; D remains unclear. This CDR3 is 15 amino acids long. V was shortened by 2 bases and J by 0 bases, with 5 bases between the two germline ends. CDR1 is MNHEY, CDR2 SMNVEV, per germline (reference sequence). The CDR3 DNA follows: TGTGCCAGCAGTTTAGGGTACTCCTATAATTCACCCCTCCACTTT. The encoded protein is CASSLGYSYNSPLHF.

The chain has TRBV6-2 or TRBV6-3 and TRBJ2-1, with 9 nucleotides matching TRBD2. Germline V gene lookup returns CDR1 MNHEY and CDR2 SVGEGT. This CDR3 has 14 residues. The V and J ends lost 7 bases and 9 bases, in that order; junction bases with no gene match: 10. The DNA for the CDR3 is TGTGCCAGCACCGAGGGACTAGCTCGGGGTGAGCAGTTCTTC. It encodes CASTEGLARGEQFF.

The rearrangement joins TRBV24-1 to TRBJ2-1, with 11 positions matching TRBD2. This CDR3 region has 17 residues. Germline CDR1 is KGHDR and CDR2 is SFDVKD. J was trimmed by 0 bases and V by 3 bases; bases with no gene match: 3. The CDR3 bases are TGTGCCACCAGTGATCCCGGACTAGCGGGCTCCTACAATGAGCAGTTCTTC. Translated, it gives CATSDPGLAGSYNEQFF.

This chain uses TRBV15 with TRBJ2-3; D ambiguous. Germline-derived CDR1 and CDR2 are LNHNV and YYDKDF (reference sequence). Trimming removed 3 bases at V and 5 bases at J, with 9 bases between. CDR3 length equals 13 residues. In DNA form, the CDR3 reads TGTGCCACCAGCAGGGATATACAAGATACGCAGTATTTT. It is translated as CATSRDIQDTQYF.

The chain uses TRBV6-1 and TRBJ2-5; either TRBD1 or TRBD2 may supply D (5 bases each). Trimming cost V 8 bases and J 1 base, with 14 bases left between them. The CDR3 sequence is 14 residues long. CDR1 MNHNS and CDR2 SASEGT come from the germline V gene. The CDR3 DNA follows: TGTGCCAGCGGGCGGACGGGGCCCCAAGAGACCCAGTACTTC. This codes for CASGRTGPQETQYF.

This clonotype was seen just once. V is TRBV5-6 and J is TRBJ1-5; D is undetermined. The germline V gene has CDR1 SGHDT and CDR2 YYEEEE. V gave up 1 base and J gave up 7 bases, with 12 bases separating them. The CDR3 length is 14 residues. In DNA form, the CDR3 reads TGTGCCAGCAGCTTGTCCCAGAAGAGACAGCCCCAGCATTTT. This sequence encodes CASSLSQKRQPQHF.

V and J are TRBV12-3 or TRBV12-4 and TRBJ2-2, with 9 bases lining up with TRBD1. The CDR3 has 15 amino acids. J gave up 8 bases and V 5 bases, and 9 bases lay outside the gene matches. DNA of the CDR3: TGTGCCAGCAGTGCGTCCCGGGACAGGGCGGGGGAGCTGTTTTTT. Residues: CASSASRDRAGELFF.

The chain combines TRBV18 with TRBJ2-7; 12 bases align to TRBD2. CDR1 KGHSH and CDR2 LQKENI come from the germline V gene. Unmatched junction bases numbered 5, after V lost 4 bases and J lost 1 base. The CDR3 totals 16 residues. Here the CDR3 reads CASSLMTSGGSYEQYF. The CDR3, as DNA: TGTGCCAGCTCACTCATGACTAGCGGGGGATCCTACGAGCAGTACTTC. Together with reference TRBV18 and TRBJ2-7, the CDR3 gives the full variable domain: NAGVMQNPRHLVRRRGQEARLRCSPMKGHSHVYWYRQLPEEGLKFMVYLQKENIIDESGMPKERFSAEFPKEGPSILRIQQVVRGDSAAYFCASSLMTSGGSYEQYFGPGTRLTVT.

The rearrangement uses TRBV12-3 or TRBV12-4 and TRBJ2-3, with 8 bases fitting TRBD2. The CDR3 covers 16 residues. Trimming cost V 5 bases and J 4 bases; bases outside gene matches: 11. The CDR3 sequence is CASSRTAGARADTQYF. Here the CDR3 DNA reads TGTGCCAGCAGTCGGACAGCGGGGGCCCGAGCAGATACGCAGTATTTT.

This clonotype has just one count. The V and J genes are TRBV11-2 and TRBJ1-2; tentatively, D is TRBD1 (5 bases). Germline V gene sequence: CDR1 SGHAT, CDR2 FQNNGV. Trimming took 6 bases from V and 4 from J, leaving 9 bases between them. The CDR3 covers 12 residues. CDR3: CASRDTGYGYTF. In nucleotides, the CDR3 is TGTGCCAGCAGGGACACAGGCTATGGCTACACCTTC.

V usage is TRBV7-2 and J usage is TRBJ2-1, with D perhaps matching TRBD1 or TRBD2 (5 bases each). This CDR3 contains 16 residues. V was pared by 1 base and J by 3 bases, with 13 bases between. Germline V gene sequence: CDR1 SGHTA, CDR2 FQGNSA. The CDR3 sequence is CASSLGGRGVYNEQFF. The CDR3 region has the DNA TGTGCCAGCAGCTTAGGGGGACGAGGCGTCTACAATGAGCAGTTCTTC.

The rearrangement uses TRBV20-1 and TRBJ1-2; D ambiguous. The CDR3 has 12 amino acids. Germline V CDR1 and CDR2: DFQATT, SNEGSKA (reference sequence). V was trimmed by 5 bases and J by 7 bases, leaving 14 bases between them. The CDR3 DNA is TGCAGTGCTGAGGCACTTTCAGGTGGCTACACCTTC. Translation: CSAEALSGGYTF.

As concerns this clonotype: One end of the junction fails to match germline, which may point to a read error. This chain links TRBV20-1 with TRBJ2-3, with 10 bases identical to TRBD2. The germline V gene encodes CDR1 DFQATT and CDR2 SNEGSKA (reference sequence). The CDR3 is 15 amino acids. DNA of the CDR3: TGCAGTGCTAGAATACTAGCGGGGTATGCAGATACGCGGTATTTT. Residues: CSARILAGYADTRYF.

CDR3 amino acids: CASSLPSDLVETQYF. The CDR3 DNA is TGTGCCAGCAGTTTGCCTAGCGATTTGGTGGAGACCCAGTACTTC. The chain carries TRBV28 and TRBJ2-5; D might be TRBD2 (6 bases). Germline V gene sequence: CDR1 MDHEN, CDR2 SYDVKM. The V gene lost 3 bases and the J gene lost 5 bases, with 16 bases spanning the gap. The CDR3 has 15 residues.

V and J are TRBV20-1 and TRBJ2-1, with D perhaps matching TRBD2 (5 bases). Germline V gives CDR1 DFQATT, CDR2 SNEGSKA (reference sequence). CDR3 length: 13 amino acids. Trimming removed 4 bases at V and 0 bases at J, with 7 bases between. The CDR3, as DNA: TGCAGTGCTACCGGGAACTCCTACAATGAGCAGTTCTTC. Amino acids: CSATGNSYNEQFF.

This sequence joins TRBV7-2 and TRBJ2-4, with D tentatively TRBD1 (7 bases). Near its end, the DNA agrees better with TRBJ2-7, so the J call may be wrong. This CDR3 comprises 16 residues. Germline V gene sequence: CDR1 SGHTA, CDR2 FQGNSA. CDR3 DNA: TGTGCCAGCAGCAGACAGTCGGACAGGAGGGCCCACGAGCAGTACTTC. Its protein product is CASSRQSDRRAHEQYF.

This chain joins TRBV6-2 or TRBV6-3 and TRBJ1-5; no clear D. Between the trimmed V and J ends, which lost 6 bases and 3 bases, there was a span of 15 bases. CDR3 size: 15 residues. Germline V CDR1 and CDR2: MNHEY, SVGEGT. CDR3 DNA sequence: TGTGCCAGCAGGGAAGATGATATCATCAATCAGCCCCAGCATTTT. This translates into CASREDDIINQPQHF.

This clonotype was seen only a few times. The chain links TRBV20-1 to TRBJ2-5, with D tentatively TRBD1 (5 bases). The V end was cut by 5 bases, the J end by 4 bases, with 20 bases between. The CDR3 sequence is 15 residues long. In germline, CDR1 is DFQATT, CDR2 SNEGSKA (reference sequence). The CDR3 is CSAPQSRDRVETQYF. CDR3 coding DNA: TGCAGTGCTCCCCAGAGCAGGGATCGGGTAGAGACCCAGTACTTC.